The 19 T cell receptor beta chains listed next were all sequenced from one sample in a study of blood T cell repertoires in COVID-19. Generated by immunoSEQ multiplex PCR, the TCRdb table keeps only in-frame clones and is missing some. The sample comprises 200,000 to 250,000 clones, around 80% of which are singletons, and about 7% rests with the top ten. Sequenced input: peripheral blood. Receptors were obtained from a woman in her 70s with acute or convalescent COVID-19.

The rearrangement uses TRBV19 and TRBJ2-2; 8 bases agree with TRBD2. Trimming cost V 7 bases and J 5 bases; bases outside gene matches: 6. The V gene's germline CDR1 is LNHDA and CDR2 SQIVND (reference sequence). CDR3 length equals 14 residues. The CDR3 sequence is CASILASGTGELFF. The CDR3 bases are TGTGCCAGTATACTAGCTAGCGGGACCGGGGAGCTGTTTTTT.

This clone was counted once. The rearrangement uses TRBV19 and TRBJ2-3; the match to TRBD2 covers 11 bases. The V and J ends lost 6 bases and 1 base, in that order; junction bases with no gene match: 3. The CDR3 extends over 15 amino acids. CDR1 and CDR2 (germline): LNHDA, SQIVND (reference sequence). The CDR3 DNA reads TGTGCCAGTAGAGCTAGCGGGGGGCGCACAGATACGCAGTATTTT. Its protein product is CASRASGGRTDTQYF.

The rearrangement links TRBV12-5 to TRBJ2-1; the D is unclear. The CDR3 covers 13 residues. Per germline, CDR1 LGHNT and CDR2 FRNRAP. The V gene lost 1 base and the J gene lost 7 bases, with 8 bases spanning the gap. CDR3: CASGLGGWNEQFF. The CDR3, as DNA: TGTGCTAGTGGTTTGGGCGGATGGAATGAGCAGTTCTTC.

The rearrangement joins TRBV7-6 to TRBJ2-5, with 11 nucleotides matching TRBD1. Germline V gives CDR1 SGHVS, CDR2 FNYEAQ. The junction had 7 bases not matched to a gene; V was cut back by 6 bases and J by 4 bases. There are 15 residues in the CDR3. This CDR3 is CASRRDRGMPETQYF. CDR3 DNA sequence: TGTGCCAGCAGGCGGGACAGGGGGATGCCAGAGACCCAGTACTTC.

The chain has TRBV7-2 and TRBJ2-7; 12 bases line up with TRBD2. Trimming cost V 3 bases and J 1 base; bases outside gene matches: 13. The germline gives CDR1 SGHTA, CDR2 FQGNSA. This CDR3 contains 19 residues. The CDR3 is CASSLGRASGGARSYEQYF. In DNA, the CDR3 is TGTGCCAGCAGCTTGGGTAGGGCTAGCGGGGGGGCCAGGTCCTACGAGCAGTACTTC.

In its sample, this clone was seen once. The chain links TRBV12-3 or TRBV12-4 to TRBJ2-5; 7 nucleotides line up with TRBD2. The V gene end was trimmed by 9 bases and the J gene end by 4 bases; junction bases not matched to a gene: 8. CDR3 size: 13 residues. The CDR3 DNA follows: TGTGCCAGTGGACTAGTGGGGCGAGAGACCCAGTACTTC. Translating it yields CASGLVGRETQYF.

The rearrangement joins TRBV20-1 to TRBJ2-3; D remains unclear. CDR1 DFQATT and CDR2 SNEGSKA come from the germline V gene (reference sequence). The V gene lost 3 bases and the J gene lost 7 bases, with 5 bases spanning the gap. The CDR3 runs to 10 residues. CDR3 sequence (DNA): TGCAGTGCTAGTCCGTATACGCAGTATTTT. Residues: CSASPYTQYF.

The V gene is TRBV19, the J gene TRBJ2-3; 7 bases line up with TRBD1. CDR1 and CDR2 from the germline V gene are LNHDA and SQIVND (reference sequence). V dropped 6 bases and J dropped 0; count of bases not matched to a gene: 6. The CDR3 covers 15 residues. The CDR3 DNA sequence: TGTGCCAGTAGCGCTGGGACAGCTAGCACAGATACGCAGTATTTT. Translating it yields CASSAGTASTDTQYF.

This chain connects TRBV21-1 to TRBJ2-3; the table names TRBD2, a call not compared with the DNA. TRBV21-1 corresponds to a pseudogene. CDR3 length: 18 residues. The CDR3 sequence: CASSLKGVGAGGLDTQYF. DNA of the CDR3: TGTGCCAGCAGCTTAAAAGGTGTTGGAGCGGGGGGTTTAGATACGCAGTATTTT.

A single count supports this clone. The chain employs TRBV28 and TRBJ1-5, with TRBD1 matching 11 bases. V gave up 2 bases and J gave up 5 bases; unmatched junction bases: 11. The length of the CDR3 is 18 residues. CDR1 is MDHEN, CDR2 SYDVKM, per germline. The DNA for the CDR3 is TGTGCCAGCAGTTTAACATCATCCGGGACAGGGGGATATCAGCCCCAGCATTTT. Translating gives CASSLTSSGTGGYQPQHF.

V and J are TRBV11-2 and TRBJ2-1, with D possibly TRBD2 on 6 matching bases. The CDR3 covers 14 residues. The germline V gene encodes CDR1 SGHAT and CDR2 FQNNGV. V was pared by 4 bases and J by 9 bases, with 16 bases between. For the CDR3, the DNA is TGTGCCAGCAGCTCTTCGGGAGAGAGGGGTGAGCAGTTCTTC. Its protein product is CASSSSGERGEQFF.

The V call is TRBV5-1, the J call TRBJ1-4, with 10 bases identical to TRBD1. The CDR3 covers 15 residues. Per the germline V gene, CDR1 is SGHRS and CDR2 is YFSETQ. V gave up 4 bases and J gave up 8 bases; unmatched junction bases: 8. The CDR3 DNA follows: TGCGCCAGCAGCCCCACGGGACAGGGGAGAGAAAAACTGTTTTTT. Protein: CASSPTGQGREKLFF.

CDR3 protein: CASRGQTNTGELFF. The DNA of the CDR3 is TGTGCCAGCAGGGGACAGACGAACACCGGGGAGCTGTTTTTT. The V gene is TRBV9, the J gene TRBJ2-2; 7 bases match TRBD1. The CDR3 extends over 14 amino acids. Trimming at V came to 5 bases and at J to 0 bases, leaving 1 base not matched to a gene. Germline CDR1 is SGDLS and CDR2 is YYNGEE.

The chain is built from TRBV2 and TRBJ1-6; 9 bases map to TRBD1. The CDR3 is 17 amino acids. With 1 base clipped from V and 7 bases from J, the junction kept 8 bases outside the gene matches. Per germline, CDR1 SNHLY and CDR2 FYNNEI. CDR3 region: CASSEDIPGQGNSPLHF. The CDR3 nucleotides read TGTGCCAGCAGTGAAGATATTCCGGGACAGGGAAATTCACCCCTCCACTTT.

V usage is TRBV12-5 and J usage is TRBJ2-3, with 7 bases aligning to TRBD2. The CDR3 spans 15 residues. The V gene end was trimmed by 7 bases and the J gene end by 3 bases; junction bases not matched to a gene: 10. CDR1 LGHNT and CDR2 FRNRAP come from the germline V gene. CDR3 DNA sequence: TGTGCTAGTGCCCCCTGGGGTAGCGGGACAGATACGCAGTATTTT. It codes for CASAPWGSGTDTQYF.

CDR3 amino acids: CASSSFGGANVLTF. The CDR3 nucleotides are TGCGCCAGCAGCTCATTCGGGGGGGCCAACGTCCTGACTTTC. V gene TRBV4-3 combines with J gene TRBJ2-6; D is ambiguous. Germline V lookup: CDR1 LGHNA, CDR2 YSLEER. The CDR3 consists of 14 residues. Deletions cut 5 bases from V and 4 bases from J, with 9 bases between.

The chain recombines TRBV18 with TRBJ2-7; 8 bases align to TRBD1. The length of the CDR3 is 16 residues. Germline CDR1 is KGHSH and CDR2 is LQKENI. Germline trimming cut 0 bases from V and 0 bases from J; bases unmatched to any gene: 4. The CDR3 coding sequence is TGTGCCAGCTCACCACCGACCGGACAGGGCTCCTACGAGCAGTACTTC. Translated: CASSPPTGQGSYEQYF. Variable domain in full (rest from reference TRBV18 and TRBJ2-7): NAGVMQNPRHLVRRRGQEARLRCSPMKGHSHVYWYRQLPEEGLKFMVYLQKENIIDESGMPKERFSAEFPKEGPSILRIQQVVRGDSAAYFCASSPPTGQGSYEQYFGPGTRLTVT.

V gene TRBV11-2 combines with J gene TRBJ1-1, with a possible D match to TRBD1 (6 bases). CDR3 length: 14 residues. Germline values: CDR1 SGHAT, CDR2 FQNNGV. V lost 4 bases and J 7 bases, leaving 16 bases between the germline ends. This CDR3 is CASSSSPQGNEAFF. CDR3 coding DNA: TGTGCCAGCAGCTCCTCCCCCCAGGGGAATGAAGCTTTCTTT.

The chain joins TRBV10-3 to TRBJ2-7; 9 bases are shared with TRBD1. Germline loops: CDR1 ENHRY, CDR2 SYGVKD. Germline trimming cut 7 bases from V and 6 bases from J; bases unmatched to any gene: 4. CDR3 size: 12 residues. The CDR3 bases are TGTGCCATCACTACGGACAGGGGCGAGCAGTACTTC. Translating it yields CAITTDRGEQYF.